One sample yielded the 14 T cell receptor beta chains listed below, sequenced in a study of T cell repertoires in cytomegalovirus infection. The antigens of these receptors remain unknown. TCRdb itself ran the reads through MiXCR, one entry per CDR3 protein. The repertoire includes approximately 110,000 distinct CDR3 sequences, more than 25% of them detected once, and roughly 50% sits in the top ten. The specimen comprised CD8+ T cells from cultured PBMCs, sampled from culture after CMV antigen stimulation. Receptor source: a human donor in good health (CMV status not recorded). Some clones in this sample may be carry-over from other donors' samples.

This sequence joins TRBV6-2 or TRBV6-3 and TRBJ2-5; TRBD2 aligns across 9 bases. Germline values: CDR1 MNHEY, CDR2 SVGEGT. The CDR3 contains 14 residues. V shed 10 bases, J shed 5 bases, and the junction held 11 bases outside the gene matches. In DNA form, the CDR3 reads TGTGCCACCTACGGCGGGGGGGCCTGGGAGACCCAGTACTTC. This translates into CATYGGGAWETQYF.

In this sample, this clonotype turned up many times. CDR3 DNA: TGTGCCAGCAGCCAGGGCCCCGGACGACAGATTGAAGCTTTCTTT. Translated, it gives CASSQGPGRQIEAFF. The chain recombines TRBV7-9 with TRBJ1-1, with D perhaps matching TRBD1 (5 bases). Germline V gene sequence: CDR1 SEHNR, CDR2 FQNEAQ (reference sequence). The CDR3 contains 15 residues. V lost 5 bases and J 7 bases, leaving 20 bases between the germline ends. The whole variable domain, filled in from reference TRBV7-9 and TRBJ1-1, reads DTGVSQNPRHKITKRGQNVTFRCDPISEHNRLYWYRQTLGQGPEFLTYFQNEAQLEKSRLLSDRFSAERPKGSFSTLEIQRTEQGDSAMYLCASSQGPGRQIEAFFGQGTRLTVV.

This CDR3 reads CSANIIGRPANNEQFF. CDR3 nucleotides: TGCAGTGCGAATATTATAGGGCGCCCAGCTAACAATGAGCAGTTCTTC. The V gene is TRBV20-1, the J gene TRBJ2-1; D is ambiguous. CDR1 is DFQATT, CDR2 SNEGSKA, per germline (reference sequence). CDR3 length equals 16 residues. V was trimmed by 6 bases and J by 5 bases, leaving 23 bases between them.

This clonotype showed up just a few times. The chain employs TRBV4-3 and TRBJ2-1; 9 bases align to TRBD2. The CDR3 runs 19 residues. Losses at the gene ends were 0 bases for V and 2 bases for J; bases not matched to a gene: 11. Germline V gene lookup returns CDR1 LGHNA and CDR2 YSLEER. DNA of the CDR3: TGCGCCAGCAGCCAAGATTTGAGCGGGGGGCCAAGAACCTACAATGAGCAGTTCTTC. Translation: CASSQDLSGGPRTYNEQFF.

This clonotype was recorded a few times. This CDR3 reads CSARELAGGPKNIQYF. CDR3 in DNA: TGCAGTGCTAGGGAACTAGCGGGGGGGCCCAAAAACATTCAGTACTTC. The V gene is TRBV20-1, the J gene TRBJ2-4; TRBD2 matches at 13 bases. This CDR3 comprises 16 residues. Per the germline V gene, CDR1 is DFQATT and CDR2 is SNEGSKA (reference sequence). Trimming cost V 3 bases and J 2 bases; bases outside gene matches: 4.

The chain couples TRBV6-1 to TRBJ2-3; 9 nucleotides match TRBD2. The trim removed 3 bases at V and 2 bases at J, leaving 6 bases unmatched. Germline assignment: CDR1 MNHNS and CDR2 SASEGT. CDR3 length: 16 residues. CDR3 sequence (DNA): TGTGCCAGCAGTGACCTCGAGCGGGGGGTCACAGATACGCAGTATTTT. Its protein product is CASSDLERGVTDTQYF.

A few counts support this clonotype. The chain links TRBV4-1 to TRBJ1-1; a weak D match, TRBD1 (6 bases). Germline CDR1 reads MGHRA; CDR2 reads YSYEKL. CDR3 length: 18 residues. The ends were cut back, 2 bases at V and 3 bases at J, with 22 bases in the middle. The CDR3 DNA reads TGCGCCAGCAGCCAATACAAGTCTTTCCGGGGGGCGGACACTGAAGCTTTCTTT. It codes for CASSQYKSFRGADTEAFF.

V is TRBV7-8 and J is TRBJ1-1, with D unresolved. V lost 5 bases and J 4 bases, leaving 23 bases between the germline ends. This CDR3 region has 17 residues. Germline CDR1 and CDR2: SGHVS and FQNEAQ. The CDR3 sequence: CASSHAPGRQLGTEAFF. In DNA, the CDR3 is TGTGCCAGCAGCCATGCACCGGGTCGCCAATTGGGCACTGAAGCTTTCTTT.

This clonotype was counted between two and nine times. This chain uses TRBV19 with TRBJ2-3; TRBD1 matches at 8 bases. With 7 bases clipped from V and 1 base from J, the junction kept 1 base outside the gene matches. From germline, CDR1 is LNHDA and CDR2 SQIVND (reference sequence). The CDR3 extends over 13 amino acids. The CDR3 DNA reads TGTGCCAGTAAGGGACAGGGCACAGATACGCAGTATTTT. Translation: CASKGQGTDTQYF.

This clonotype was observed at least ten times. The chain links TRBV7-8 to TRBJ2-3; D possibly uses TRBD1 or TRBD2 (6 bases each). Deletions cut 3 bases from V and 3 bases from J, with 22 bases between. The germline CDR1 and CDR2 sequences are SGHVS and FQNEAQ. CDR3 length equals 18 residues. This CDR3 reads CASSFESPGADGTDTQYF. The CDR3 region has the DNA TGTGCCAGCAGCTTCGAGTCGCCGGGGGCCGATGGAACAGATACGCAGTATTTT.

This chain uses TRBV5-6 with TRBJ1-3, with TRBD1 as a possible D gene (6 bases). Germline CDR1 and CDR2: SGHDT and YYEEEE. The CDR3 spans 15 residues. The V and J ends lost 0 bases and 4 bases respectively, with 11 bases between them. This chain's CDR3 is CASSLAGEDGNTIYF. CDR3 bases: TGTGCCAGCAGCTTGGCAGGGGAGGACGGAAACACCATATATTTT.

The V and J genes are TRBV18 and TRBJ1-3, with D unclear. The CDR3 is 15 amino acids. Germline-derived CDR1 and CDR2 are KGHSH and LQKENI. Trimming shortened V by 3 bases and J by 0 bases, and 9 bases separated the two germline ends. CDR3 amino acids: CASSPSRDSGNTIYF. The CDR3 region has the DNA TGTGCCAGCTCACCCAGTAGAGACTCTGGAAACACCATATATTTT.

This clonotype has only a few counts. The chain joins TRBV7-9 to TRBJ1-6; unclear D gene. CDR1 and CDR2 (germline): SEHNR, FQNEAQ (reference sequence). The V gene lost 5 bases and the J gene lost 9 bases, with 14 bases spanning the gap. The CDR3 is 14 residues long. CDR3 loop: CASSAGGVRSPLHF. In DNA, the CDR3 is TGTGCCAGCAGCGCTGGTGGGGTACGTTCACCCCTCCACTTT.

This clonotype has ten or more counts. This chain connects TRBV7-2 to TRBJ2-7; 9 positions agree with TRBD1. Trimming took 1 base from V and 3 from J; bases not matched to a gene: 7. The germline gives CDR1 SGHTA, CDR2 FQGNSA. This CDR3 has 16 amino acids. CDR3 loop: CASSLGVGTGLYEQYF. The CDR3 DNA sequence: TGTGCCAGCAGCTTAGGAGTAGGGACAGGGCTCTACGAGCAGTACTTC.